This T cell receptor beta chain is from a study of spatial heterogeneity in lung cancer. Study information: In raw reads, more than 9.5 appearances on average were recorded for each unique TCR and UMI combination.

This CDR3 has 14 amino acids. Germline values: CDR1 SGDLS, CDR2 YYNGEE. The V end was cut by 0 bases, the J end by 2 bases, with 7 bases between. Documented time point: sample taken at primary tumor resection. Frozen PBMC, nontumor lung or tumor provided whole RNA, which was sequenced unsorted. The donor group consisted of over 60 patients who had untreated, early-stage non-small cell lung cancer. Findings of the study overall: In blood, ubiquitous expanded tumor TCRs appeared more at resection than follow-up.

TCRdb fed the 5' RACE reads into MiXCR, producing one record per CDR3 protein. The sample records over 50,000 distinct CDR3 sequences, roughly 7.9% being singletons. Concerning this clonotype itself: As yet, its antigen is unknown.

The chain has TRBV9 and TRBJ2-3, with no clear D. The source was PBMCs, collected at surgery. The receptor was derived from a female donor with early-stage non-small cell lung cancer. In nucleotides, the CDR3 is TGTGCCAGCAGCGTAGGCGATAACACAGATACGCAGTATTTT. As protein: CASSVGDNTDTQYF.